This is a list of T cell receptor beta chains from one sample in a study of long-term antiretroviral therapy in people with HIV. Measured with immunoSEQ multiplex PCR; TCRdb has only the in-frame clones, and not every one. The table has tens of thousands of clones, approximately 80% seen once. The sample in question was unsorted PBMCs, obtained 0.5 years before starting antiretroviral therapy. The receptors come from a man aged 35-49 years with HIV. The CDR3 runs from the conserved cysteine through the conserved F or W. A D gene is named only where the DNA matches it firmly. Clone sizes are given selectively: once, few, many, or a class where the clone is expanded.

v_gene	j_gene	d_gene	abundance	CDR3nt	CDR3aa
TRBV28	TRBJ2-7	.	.	TGTGCCAGCTGTGAGCCGGACACCGTTTACGAGCAGTACTTC	CASCEPDTVYEQYF
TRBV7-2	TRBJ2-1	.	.	TGTGCCAGCAGCTTCCTAGGGATAAATGAGCAGTTCTTC	CASSFLGINEQFF
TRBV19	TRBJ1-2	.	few	TGTGCCAGTATCAAACCGGGCACGGGCTATGGCTACACCTTC	CASIKPGTGYGYTF
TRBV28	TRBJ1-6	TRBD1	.	TGTGCCAGCAGGGGACAGGGGTACTATAATTCACCCCTCCACTTT	CASRGQGYYNSPLHF
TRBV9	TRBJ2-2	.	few	TGTGCCAGCAGCGTCTCGAGGGGGGCGAACACCGGGGAGCTGTTTTTT	CASSVSRGANTGELFF
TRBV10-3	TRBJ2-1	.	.	TGTGCCATCAGTGAAGGCAGGGAGGTTAATGAGCAGTTCTTC	CAISEGREVNEQFF
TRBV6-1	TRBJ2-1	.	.	TGTGCCAGCGGGGTCAATGAGCAGTTCTTC	CASGVNEQFF
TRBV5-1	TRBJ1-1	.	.	TGCGCCAGCAGGCGTGGATACGGGGGCGGGAGGGGCACTGAAGCTTTCTTT	CASRRGYGGGRGTEAFF
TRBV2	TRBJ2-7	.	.	TGTGCCAGCAGTGACAGGGGACACGAGCAGTACTTC	CASSDRGHEQYF
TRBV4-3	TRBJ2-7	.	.	TGCGCCAGCAGCCAAGGGTTAGGCTACGAGCAGTACTTC	CASSQGLGYEQYF
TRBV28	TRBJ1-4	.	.	TGTGCCAGCACCCCAAGCGATGAAAAACTGTTTTTT	CASTPSDEKLFF
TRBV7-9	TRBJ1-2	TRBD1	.	TGTGCCAGCAGCTTAGGAGGGACAGCGATTATGGGCTACACCTTC	CASSLGGTAIMGYTF
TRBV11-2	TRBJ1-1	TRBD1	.	TGTGCCAGCGGCAGGATCGGACAGGGGAGGGTGAACACTGAAGCTTTCTTT	CASGRIGQGRVNTEAFF
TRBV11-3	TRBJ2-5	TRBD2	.	TGTGCCAGCAGCTTAGGGGGGACTAGCGGGGATGAGACCCAGTACTTC	CASSLGGTSGDETQYF
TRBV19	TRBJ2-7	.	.	TGTGCCAGTAGTATTTCGGTTTCTTACTACGAGCAGTACTTC	CASSISVSYYEQYF
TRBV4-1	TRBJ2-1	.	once	TGCGCCAGAAGAGGCTCCTACAATGAGCAGTTCTTC	CARRGSYNEQFF
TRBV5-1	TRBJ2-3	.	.	TGCGCCAGCAGCTTGGTCAGACGTATGGCGGATACGCAGTATTTT	CASSLVRRMADTQYF
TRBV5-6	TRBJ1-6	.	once	TGTGCCAGCAGCCCGGGGACATTCCCCACTATTAATTCACCCCTCCACTTT	CASSPGTFPTINSPLHF
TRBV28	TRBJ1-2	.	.	TGTGCCAGCACGGGACCGTTCTATGGCTACACCTTC	CASTGPFYGYTF
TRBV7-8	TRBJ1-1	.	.	TGTGCCAGCAGCTTAGTTCTAGGGAACACTGAAGCTTTCTTT	CASSLVLGNTEAFF
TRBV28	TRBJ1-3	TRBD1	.	TGTGCCAGCAGTTTATTACAGGGGGCTGGAAACACCATATATTTT	CASSLLQGAGNTIYF
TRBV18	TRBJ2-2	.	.	TGTGCCAGCTCACCACTAAAGGGGTTGTCCGGGGAGCTGTTTTTT	CASSPLKGLSGELFF
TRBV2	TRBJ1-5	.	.	TGTGCCAGCCGGGGGGCCAGGGCCAATCAGCCCCAGCATTTT	CASRGARANQPQHF
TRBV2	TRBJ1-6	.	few	TGTGCCAGCAGTGTGGGGCGGAAAAGGGAATCTTCACCCCTCCACTTT	CASSVGRKRESSPLHF
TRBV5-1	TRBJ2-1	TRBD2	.	TGCGCCAGCAGCTTGGAACTAGCGGGGGGGGCGGGAGATGAGCAGTTCTTC	CASSLELAGGAGDEQFF
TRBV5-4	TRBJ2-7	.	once	TGTGCCAGCAGCATAAGTCCCGAGCGCGAGCAGTACTTC	CASSISPEREQYF
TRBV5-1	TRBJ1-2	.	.	TGCGCCAGCAGCTCAAAAGGGGAAAATGGCTACACCTTC	CASSSKGENGYTF
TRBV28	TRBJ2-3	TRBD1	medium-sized	TGTGCCAGCAGTTTAGTGGGACAGGGGGGATCAGATACGCAGTATTTT	CASSLVGQGGSDTQYF
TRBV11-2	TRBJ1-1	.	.	TGTGCCAGCAGCCCCATGTCGGGGGCGGGCACTGAAGCTTTCTTT	CASSPMSGAGTEAFF
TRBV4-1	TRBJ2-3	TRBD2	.	TGCGCCAGCAGTGGAGAGCGGGGGGGAACAGATACGCAGTATTTT	CASSGERGGTDTQYF
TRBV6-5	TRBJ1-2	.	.	TGTGCCTCCAGGGCAGGGGATAACTATGGCTACACCTTC	CASRAGDNYGYTF
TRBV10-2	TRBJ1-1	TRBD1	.	TGCGCCAGCAGCCCCAGGAGGGGGCACCCGAACACTGAAGCTTTCTTT	CASSPRRGHPNTEAFF
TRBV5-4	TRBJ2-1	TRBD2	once	TGTGCCAGCAGCTTTGGGACTAGCGGGCAGAGCTCCTACAATGAGCAGTTCTTC	CASSFGTSGQSSYNEQFF
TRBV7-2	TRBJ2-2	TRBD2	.	TGTGCCAGCAGCTTAGGCTCTAGCGGGGGGCAGGCCGGGGAGCTGTTTTTT	CASSLGSSGGQAGELFF
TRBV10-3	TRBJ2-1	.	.	TGTGCCATCAGTGAGTCGATTGGGTGGGCGAGCTCAGCTGAGCAGTTCTTC	CAISESIGWASSAEQFF
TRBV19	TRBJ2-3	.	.	TGTGCCAGTAGTAGGGTAGGACCGGGGGCAGATACGCAGTATTTT	CASSRVGPGADTQYF
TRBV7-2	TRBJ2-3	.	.	TGTGCCAGCAGCTCAAACAGGGTTGGCGCAGATACGCAGTATTTT	CASSSNRVGADTQYF
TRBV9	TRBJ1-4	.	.	TGTGCCAGCAGCCAATCATCCCGGGACCTTAATGAAAAACTGTTTTTT	CASSQSSRDLNEKLFF
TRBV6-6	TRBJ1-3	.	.	TGTGCCAGCACCGGGACTTCGACCGGAAACACCATATATTTT	CASTGTSTGNTIYF
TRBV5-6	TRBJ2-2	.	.	TGTGCCAGCAGGAATCAGGGTAGCGGCGGGGAGCTGTTTTTT	CASRNQGSGGELFF
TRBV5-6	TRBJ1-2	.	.	TGTGCCAGCAGCTTGGCTTCCAGGGCCTATGGCTACACCTTC	CASSLASRAYGYTF
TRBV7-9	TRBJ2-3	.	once	TGTGCCAGCAGGGCGGAAGCAGATACGCAGTATTTT	CASRAEADTQYF
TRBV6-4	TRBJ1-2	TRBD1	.	TGTGCCAGCAGCTACAACAGGGGAGGTGGCTACACCTTC	CASSYNRGGGYTF
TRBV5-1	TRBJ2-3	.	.	TGCGCCAGCAGCTTGGTAGGGGCAGACACAGATACGCAGTATTTT	CASSLVGADTDTQYF
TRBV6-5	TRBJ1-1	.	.	TGTGCCAGCATCGTACAGGAAGCAGGGACTGAAGCTTTCTTT	CASIVQEAGTEAFF
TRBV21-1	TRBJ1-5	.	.	TGTGCCAGCAGCATACCCGGGACAGGCAGAACAGGCCATCAGCCCCAGCATTTT	CASSIPGTGRTGHQPQHF
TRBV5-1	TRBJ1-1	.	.	TGCGCCAGCAGCTTGGAGGGCAGGAACACTGAAGCTTTCTTT	CASSLEGRNTEAFF
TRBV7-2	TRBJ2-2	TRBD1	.	TGTGCCAGCAGCTTAAGGACAGGAAGGAGCACCGGGGAGCTGTTTTTT	CASSLRTGRSTGELFF
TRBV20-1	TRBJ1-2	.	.	TGCAGTGCTAGAGGGGGGGAAGGCTACACCTTC	CSARGGEGYTF
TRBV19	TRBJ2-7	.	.	TGTGCCAGTAGTATGGGGACACGCTTCTACGAGCAGTACTTC	CASSMGTRFYEQYF
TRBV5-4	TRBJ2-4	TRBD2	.	TGTGCCAGCAGCTTGAATCCTAGCGGGGGGGCCGCAGGCATTCAGTACTTC	CASSLNPSGGAAGIQYF